These T cell receptor beta chains were read from a single sample in a study of T cell repertoires in cytomegalovirus infection. Each CDR3 protein gets one entry after TCRdb re-called the reads with MiXCR. The sample holds about 830,000 distinct CDR3 sequences; approximately 32% are singletons and the top ten take 12%. These TCRs are of unknown antigen specificity. The source material was cultured CD8+ T cells from PBMCs, sampled from culture after CMV antigen stimulation. All receptors derive from a human donor in good health (CMV status not recorded). Some clones in this sample may be carry-over from other donors' samples. Both conserved end residues are part of each CDR3. The order of the fields is clone size, J gene, V gene, D gene, CDR3 DNA, CDR3 protein. A D gene is named only where the DNA matches it firmly. Not every row has a clone size; where given, it reads once, few, many or a size class.

clone size: few; J gene: TRBJ1-2; V gene: TRBV6-5; D gene: -; CDR3 DNA: TGTGCCAGCAGTTACGGCAGCCCCATCGATGGCTACACCTTC; CDR3 protein: CASSYGSPIDGYTF
clone size: -; J gene: TRBJ2-3; V gene: TRBV2; D gene: -; CDR3 DNA: TGTGCCACCTTTGGACGGACTCAAACTTTTAAAGGGACAGATACGCAGTATTTT; CDR3 protein: CATFGRTQTFKGTDTQYF
clone size: -; J gene: TRBJ1-1; V gene: TRBV7-9; D gene: TRBD1; CDR3 DNA: TGTGCCAGCAGCACCCCGACAGGGGAAGCTTTCTTT; CDR3 protein: CASSTPTGEAFF
clone size: -; J gene: TRBJ2-3; V gene: TRBV7-9; D gene: TRBD2; CDR3 DNA: TGTGCCAGCAGCCTACTAGCGGGGGCACTCACAGATACGCAGTATTTT; CDR3 protein: CASSLLAGALTDTQYF
clone size: few; J gene: TRBJ2-7; V gene: TRBV7-6; D gene: -; CDR3 DNA: TGTGCCAGCAGCCCGAGGACACTTTCCTACGAGCAGTACTTC; CDR3 protein: CASSPRTLSYEQYF
clone size: few; J gene: TRBJ2-7; V gene: TRBV6-1; D gene: -; CDR3 DNA: TGTGCCAGCAGCAACCGCGGGGTTGGCAATTACGAGCAGTACTTC; CDR3 protein: CASSNRGVGNYEQYF
clone size: few; J gene: TRBJ1-1; V gene: TRBV20-1; D gene: -; CDR3 DNA: TGCAGTGCTAGAGAGGGGGCCCACACTGAAGCTTTCTTT; CDR3 protein: CSAREGAHTEAFF
clone size: few; J gene: TRBJ1-5; V gene: TRBV7-6; D gene: TRBD1; CDR3 DNA: TGTGCCAGCAGCTTACGGGCAGGGGGCGACTATCAGCCCCAGCATTTT; CDR3 protein: CASSLRAGGDYQPQHF
clone size: few; J gene: TRBJ1-2; V gene: TRBV28; D gene: -; CDR3 DNA: TGTGCCAGCAGCTCTCCGGGCAAGGGCTATGGCTACACCTTC; CDR3 protein: CASSSPGKGYGYTF
clone size: -; J gene: TRBJ1-6; V gene: TRBV19; D gene: TRBD1; CDR3 DNA: TGTGCCAGTACCAAAATACGGGACAGGGATGATTCACCCCTCCACTTT; CDR3 protein: CASTKIRDRDDSPLHF
clone size: few; J gene: TRBJ1-3; V gene: TRBV27; D gene: -; CDR3 DNA: TGTGCCAGCAGTCTAGTTTGGCCGCCGGGGTCCTCTGGAAACACCATATATTTT; CDR3 protein: CASSLVWPPGSSGNTIYF
clone size: -; J gene: TRBJ2-2; V gene: TRBV6-1; D gene: -; CDR3 DNA: TGTGCCAGCTGTGTAAGCCCCGGGACCGGGGAGCTGTTTTTT; CDR3 protein: CASCVSPGTGELFF
clone size: -; J gene: TRBJ2-3; V gene: TRBV6-2/TRBV6-3; D gene: -; CDR3 DNA: TGTGCCAGCAGTTCCCGTCCCATTGTACCAGATACGCAGTATTTT; CDR3 protein: CASSSRPIVPDTQYF
clone size: -; J gene: TRBJ2-2; V gene: TRBV19; D gene: -; CDR3 DNA: TGTGCGGCCCGCCAGAACACCGGGGAGCTGTTTTTT; CDR3 protein: CAARQNTGELFF
clone size: few; J gene: TRBJ1-5; V gene: TRBV7-6; D gene: -; CDR3 DNA: TGTGCCAGCAGCCAATTCATAGGACCTCAGCCCCAGCATTTT; CDR3 protein: CASSQFIGPQPQHF
clone size: -; J gene: TRBJ2-3; V gene: TRBV5-4; D gene: TRBD1; CDR3 DNA: TGTGCCAGCAGTCTTCAGGGGGACAGCAATCAGCCCCAGTATTTT; CDR3 protein: CASSLQGDSNQPQYF
clone size: many; J gene: TRBJ2-7; V gene: TRBV7-9; D gene: -; CDR3 DNA: TGTGCCAGCAGCTCTCGAGGCAGGGGACCCCACTACGAGCAGTACTTC; CDR3 protein: CASSSRGRGPHYEQYF
clone size: few; J gene: TRBJ2-5; V gene: TRBV10-3; D gene: TRBD1; CDR3 DNA: TGTGCCATCAGGGCTCCGGGACAGGGGAGTGAGACCCAGTACTTC; CDR3 protein: CAIRAPGQGSETQYF
clone size: -; J gene: TRBJ2-2; V gene: TRBV15; D gene: -; CDR3 DNA: TGTGCCACCAGCAGAGAGGGGGCCGGGGAGCTGTTTTTT; CDR3 protein: CATSREGAGELFF
clone size: -; J gene: TRBJ1-1; V gene: TRBV15; D gene: TRBD1; CDR3 DNA: TGTGCCACCAGCAGGGGACAGTACCCGAACACTGAAGCTTTCTTT; CDR3 protein: CATSRGQYPNTEAFF
clone size: -; J gene: TRBJ2-3; V gene: TRBV27; D gene: TRBD2; CDR3 DNA: TGTGCCAGCGGAAGGCGGGGGGGCGTGACAGATACGCAGTATTTT; CDR3 protein: CASGRRGGVTDTQYF
clone size: -; J gene: TRBJ2-1; V gene: TRBV4-2; D gene: TRBD2; CDR3 DNA: TGTGCCAGCAGCCAAGATTTCCGGGGGGGCCTCTACAATGAGCAGTTCTTC; CDR3 protein: CASSQDFRGGLYNEQFF
clone size: -; J gene: TRBJ2-5; V gene: TRBV11-2; D gene: TRBD1; CDR3 DNA: TGTGCCAGCAGCTCCTGGACAGGGGGTGAGACCCAGTACTTC; CDR3 protein: CASSSWTGGETQYF
clone size: -; J gene: TRBJ2-2; V gene: TRBV7-9; D gene: -; CDR3 DNA: TGTGCCAGCCCCGTCAACACCGGGGAGCTGTTTTTT; CDR3 protein: CASPVNTGELFF
clone size: few; J gene: TRBJ2-2; V gene: TRBV6-5; D gene: TRBD1; CDR3 DNA: TGTGCCAGCAGTTACACAGGGGGACAGGGGGCCTACACCGGGGAGCTGTTTTTT; CDR3 protein: CASSYTGGQGAYTGELFF
clone size: -; J gene: TRBJ2-3; V gene: TRBV6-8; D gene: -; CDR3 DNA: TGTGCCAGCAGTCGTGGACCAGGCACAGATACGCAGTATTTT; CDR3 protein: CASSRGPGTDTQYF
clone size: few; J gene: TRBJ1-1; V gene: TRBV27; D gene: -; CDR3 DNA: TGTGCCAGCAGTTTATCCCGGACAGTGATGAACACTGAAGCTTTCTTT; CDR3 protein: CASSLSRTVMNTEAFF
clone size: -; J gene: TRBJ2-1; V gene: TRBV5-1; D gene: -; CDR3 DNA: TGCGCCAGCAGCTTGGCGGACACCCACAATGAGCAGTTCTTC; CDR3 protein: CASSLADTHNEQFF
clone size: -; J gene: TRBJ1-1; V gene: TRBV27; D gene: -; CDR3 DNA: TGTGCCAGCAGTGACGGACACCCAAACACTGAAGCTTTCTTT; CDR3 protein: CASSDGHPNTEAFF
clone size: few; J gene: TRBJ1-1; V gene: TRBV6-5; D gene: -; CDR3 DNA: TGTGCCAGCAGTTACGGTACAGGACCAGGGAACACTGAAGCTTTCTTT; CDR3 protein: CASSYGTGPGNTEAFF
clone size: few; J gene: TRBJ1-1; V gene: TRBV4-1; D gene: TRBD1; CDR3 DNA: TGCGCCAGCAGCCAAGAGCCACAGGGGTCCGGTGAAGCTTTCTTT; CDR3 protein: CASSQEPQGSGEAFF